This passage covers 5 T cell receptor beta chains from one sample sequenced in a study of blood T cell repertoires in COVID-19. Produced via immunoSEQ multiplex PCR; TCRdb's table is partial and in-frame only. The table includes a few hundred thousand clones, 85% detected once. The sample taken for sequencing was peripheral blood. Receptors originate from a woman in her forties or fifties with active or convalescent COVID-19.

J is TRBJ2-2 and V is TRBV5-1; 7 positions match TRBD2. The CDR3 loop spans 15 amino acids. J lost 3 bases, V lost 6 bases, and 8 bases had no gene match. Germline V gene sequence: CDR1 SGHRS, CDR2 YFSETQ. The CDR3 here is CASTPLGGDTGELFF. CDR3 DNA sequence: TGCGCCAGCACCCCCCTGGGGGGGGACACCGGGGAGCTGTTTTTT. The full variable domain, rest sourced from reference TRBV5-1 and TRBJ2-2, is KAGVTQTPRYLIKTRGQQVTLSCSPISGHRSVSWYQQTPGQGLQFLFEYFSETQRNKGNFPGRFSGRQFSNSRSEMNVSTLELGDSALYLCASTPLGGDTGELFFGEGSRLTVL.

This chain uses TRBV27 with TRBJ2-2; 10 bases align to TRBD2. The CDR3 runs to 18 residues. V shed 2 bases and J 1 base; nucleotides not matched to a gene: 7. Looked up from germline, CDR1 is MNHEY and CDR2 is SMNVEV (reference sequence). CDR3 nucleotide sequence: TGTGCCAGCAGTTTAGAGGGAGCGGGAGGGGTGAACACCGGGGAGCTGTTTTTT. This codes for CASSLEGAGGVNTGELFF.

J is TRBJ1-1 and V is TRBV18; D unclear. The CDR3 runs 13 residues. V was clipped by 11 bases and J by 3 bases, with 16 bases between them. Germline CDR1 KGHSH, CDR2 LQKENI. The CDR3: CASLRASDTEAFF. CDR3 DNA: TGTGCCTCCTTGCGGGCGTCGGACACTGAAGCTTTCTTT.

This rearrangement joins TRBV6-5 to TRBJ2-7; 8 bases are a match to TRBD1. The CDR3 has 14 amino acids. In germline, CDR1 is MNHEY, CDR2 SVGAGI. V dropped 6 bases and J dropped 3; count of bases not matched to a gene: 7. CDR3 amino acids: CASSLDRELYEQYF. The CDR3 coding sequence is TGTGCCAGCAGCCTGGACAGGGAACTCTACGAGCAGTACTTC.

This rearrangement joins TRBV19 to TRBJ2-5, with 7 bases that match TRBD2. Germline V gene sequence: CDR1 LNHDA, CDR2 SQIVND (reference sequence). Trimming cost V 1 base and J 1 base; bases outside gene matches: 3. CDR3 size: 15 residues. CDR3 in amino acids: CASSIAGGPQETQYF. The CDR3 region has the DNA TGTGCCAGTAGTATAGCGGGAGGCCCCCAAGAGACCCAGTACTTC.